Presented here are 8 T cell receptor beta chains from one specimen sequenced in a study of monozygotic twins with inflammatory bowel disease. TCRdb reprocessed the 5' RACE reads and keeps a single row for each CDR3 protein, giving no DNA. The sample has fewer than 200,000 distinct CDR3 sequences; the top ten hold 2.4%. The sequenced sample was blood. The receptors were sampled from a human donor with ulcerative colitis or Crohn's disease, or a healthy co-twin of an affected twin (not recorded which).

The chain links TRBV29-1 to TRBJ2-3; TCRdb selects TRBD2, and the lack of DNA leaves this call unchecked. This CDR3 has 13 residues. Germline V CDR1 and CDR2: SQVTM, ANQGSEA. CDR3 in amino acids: CSVLGGVTDTQYF.

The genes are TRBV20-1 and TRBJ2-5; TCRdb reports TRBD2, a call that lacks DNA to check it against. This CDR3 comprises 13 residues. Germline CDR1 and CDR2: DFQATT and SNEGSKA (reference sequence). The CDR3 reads CSARDSGRETQYF.

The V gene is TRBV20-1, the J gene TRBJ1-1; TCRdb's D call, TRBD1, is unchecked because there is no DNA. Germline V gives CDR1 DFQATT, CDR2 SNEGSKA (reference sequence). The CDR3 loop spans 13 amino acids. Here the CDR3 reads CSAWGTGNTEAFF.

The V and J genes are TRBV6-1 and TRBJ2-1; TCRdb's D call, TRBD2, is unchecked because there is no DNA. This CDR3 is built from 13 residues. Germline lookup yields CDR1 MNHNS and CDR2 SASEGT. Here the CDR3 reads CASTNLADNEQFF.

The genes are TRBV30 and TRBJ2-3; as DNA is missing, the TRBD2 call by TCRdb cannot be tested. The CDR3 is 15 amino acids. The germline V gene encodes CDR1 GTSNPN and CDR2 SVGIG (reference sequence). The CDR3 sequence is CAAPDPAGGVDTQYF. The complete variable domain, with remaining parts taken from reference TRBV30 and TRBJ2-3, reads SQTIHQWPATLVQPVGSPLSLECTVEGTSNPNLYWYRQAAGRGLQLLFYSVGIGQISSEVPQNLSASRPQDRQFILSSKKLLLSDSGFYLCAAPDPAGGVDTQYFGPGTRLTVL.

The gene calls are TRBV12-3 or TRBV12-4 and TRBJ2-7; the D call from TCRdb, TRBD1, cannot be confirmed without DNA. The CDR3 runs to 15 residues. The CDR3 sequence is CASSFGQGAVYEQYF.

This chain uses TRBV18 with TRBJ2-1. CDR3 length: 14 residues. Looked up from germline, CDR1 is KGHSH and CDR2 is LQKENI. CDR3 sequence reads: CASSPQGSYNEQFF.

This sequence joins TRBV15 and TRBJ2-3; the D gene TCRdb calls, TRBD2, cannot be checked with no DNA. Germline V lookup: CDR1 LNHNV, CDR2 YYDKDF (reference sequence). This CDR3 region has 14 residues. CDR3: CATSRVGVGDTQYF.